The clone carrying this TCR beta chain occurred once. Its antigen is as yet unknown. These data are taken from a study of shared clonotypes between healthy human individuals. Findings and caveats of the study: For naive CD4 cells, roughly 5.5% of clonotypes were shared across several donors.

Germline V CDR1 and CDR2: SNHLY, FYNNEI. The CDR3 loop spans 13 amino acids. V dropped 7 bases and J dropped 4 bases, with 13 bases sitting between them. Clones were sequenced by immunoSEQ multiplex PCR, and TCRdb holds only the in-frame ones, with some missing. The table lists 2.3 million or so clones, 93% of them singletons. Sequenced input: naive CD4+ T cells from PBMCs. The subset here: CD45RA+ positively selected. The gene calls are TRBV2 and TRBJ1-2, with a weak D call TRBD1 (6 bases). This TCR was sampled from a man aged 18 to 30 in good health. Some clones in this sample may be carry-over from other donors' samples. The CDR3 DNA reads TGTGCCAGCACCAGGGACAACTCCTATGGCTACACCTTC. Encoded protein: CASTRDNSYGYTF.